This is a list of T cell receptor beta chains from one sample in a study of memory CD4+ T cells and cytomegalovirus serostatus. The protocol was immunoSEQ multiplex PCR, while the TCRdb copy is restricted to in-frame clones and leaves out a portion. Found here are around 76,000 clones, roughly 78% of them singletons; the top ten hold 2.6%. Material: memory CD4+ T cells from blood. These receptors originate from an adult in good health and CMV-seropositive. Each CDR3 is given with its conserved first and last residue. Each record gives: D gene, clone size, V gene, J gene, CDR3 DNA, CDR3 protein. The D gene is left open where the match is weak. Size values are once, few and many counts, or a class for expanded clones, and some rows have none.

d_gene: TRBD1
abundance: .
v_gene: TRBV13
j_gene: TRBJ1-5
CDR3nt: TGTGCCAGCAGCTTAGGCGGCCTGGGGGACAGTTATAGCAATCAGCCCCAGCATTTT
CDR3aa: CASSLGGLGDSYSNQPQHF

d_gene: .
abundance: .
v_gene: TRBV5-1
j_gene: TRBJ1-4
CDR3nt: TGCGCCAGCAGCTTGGATGGTGTGTGGGAAAAACTGTTTTTT
CDR3aa: CASSLDGVWEKLFF

d_gene: .
abundance: few
v_gene: TRBV9
j_gene: TRBJ1-3
CDR3nt: TGTGCCAGCAGCCTAATCCCGGGAAACACCATATATTTT
CDR3aa: CASSLIPGNTIYF

d_gene: .
abundance: .
v_gene: TRBV19
j_gene: TRBJ1-5
CDR3nt: TGTGCCAGTAGTAAGGGTCGAAGGGGCGGCAATCAGCCCCAGCATTTT
CDR3aa: CASSKGRRGGNQPQHF

d_gene: TRBD2
abundance: .
v_gene: TRBV29-1
j_gene: TRBJ2-5
CDR3nt: TGCAGCGTTGGAGGTGGGGCGGGAGGGGGAGAGACCCAGTACTTC
CDR3aa: CSVGGGAGGGETQYF

d_gene: .
abundance: .
v_gene: TRBV7-9
j_gene: TRBJ1-1
CDR3nt: TGTGCCAGCAGCTTGGTGGGACCGGGAGCTTTCTTT
CDR3aa: CASSLVGPGAFF

d_gene: .
abundance: few
v_gene: TRBV7-9
j_gene: TRBJ1-2
CDR3nt: TGTGCCAGCAGCCCGCGGACTACTTCCTATGGCTACACCTTC
CDR3aa: CASSPRTTSYGYTF

d_gene: .
abundance: .
v_gene: TRBV5-1
j_gene: TRBJ1-5
CDR3nt: TGCGCCAGCAGCTTATTGAGGCCGGCATCGGTAGGGCCCCAGCATTTT
CDR3aa: CASSLLRPASVGPQHF

d_gene: .
abundance: .
v_gene: TRBV29-1
j_gene: TRBJ2-1
CDR3nt: TGCAGCGTTCCTCGAAAAGGGGGAGGCGGACACAATGAGCAGTTCTTC
CDR3aa: CSVPRKGGGGHNEQFF

d_gene: TRBD2
abundance: .
v_gene: TRBV11-3
j_gene: TRBJ2-1
CDR3nt: TGTGCCAGCAGCTTACTAGCGGGAGGGCTCAATGAGCAGTTCTTC
CDR3aa: CASSLLAGGLNEQFF

d_gene: TRBD1
abundance: few
v_gene: TRBV30
j_gene: TRBJ2-7
CDR3nt: TGTGCCTGGACAGGGGGCAGGAATGAGCAGTACTTC
CDR3aa: CAWTGGRNEQYF

d_gene: .
abundance: .
v_gene: TRBV6-6
j_gene: TRBJ1-1
CDR3nt: TGTGCCAGCAGCTACAGCAGGAACACTGAAGCTTTCTTT
CDR3aa: CASSYSRNTEAFF

d_gene: .
abundance: .
v_gene: TRBV6-6
j_gene: TRBJ2-5
CDR3nt: TGTGCCAGCACGGAGAGGGGAAGGGAGACCCAGTACTTC
CDR3aa: CASTERGRETQYF

d_gene: .
abundance: .
v_gene: TRBV27
j_gene: TRBJ2-1
CDR3nt: TGTGCCAGCAGGGGGGCAAGAGGGAGAAACAATGAGCAGTTCTTC
CDR3aa: CASRGARGRNNEQFF

d_gene: TRBD2
abundance: .
v_gene: TRBV28
j_gene: TRBJ2-6
CDR3nt: TGTGCCAGCAGTCCCCCCGGGAGGTACTCTGGGGCCAACGTCCTGACTTTC
CDR3aa: CASSPPGRYSGANVLTF

d_gene: TRBD1
abundance: .
v_gene: TRBV11-2
j_gene: TRBJ2-3
CDR3nt: TGTGCCAGCAGCCAAACAGGGGGCTTGACAGATACGCAGTATTTT
CDR3aa: CASSQTGGLTDTQYF

d_gene: TRBD1
abundance: .
v_gene: TRBV28
j_gene: TRBJ1-2
CDR3nt: TGTGCCAGCAGTTCGTACACCCGGGACAGCACGGGCCGGGGGAATGGCTACACCTTC
CDR3aa: CASSSYTRDSTGRGNGYTF

d_gene: TRBD1
abundance: once
v_gene: TRBV4-1
j_gene: TRBJ1-1
CDR3nt: TGCGCCAGCAGCCAAGATTGGACAGGTAGTGGGGCTTTCTTT
CDR3aa: CASSQDWTGSGAFF

d_gene: TRBD1
abundance: .
v_gene: TRBV6-1
j_gene: TRBJ1-3
CDR3nt: TGTGCCAGCAGTCCTCAAGAGGGGGCGACTGACACCATATATTTT
CDR3aa: CASSPQEGATDTIYF

d_gene: .
abundance: .
v_gene: TRBV6-1
j_gene: TRBJ2-2
CDR3nt: TGTGCCAGCTGCAGGGACACCGGGGAGCTGTTTTTT
CDR3aa: CASCRDTGELFF

d_gene: .
abundance: .
v_gene: TRBV5-5
j_gene: TRBJ1-5
CDR3nt: TGTGCCAGCAGCCCAGGACAGCTCAATCAGCCCCAGCATTTT
CDR3aa: CASSPGQLNQPQHF

d_gene: TRBD1
abundance: .
v_gene: TRBV2
j_gene: TRBJ2-4
CDR3nt: TGTGCCAGCAGCTTGGGACAGGCCAAAAACATTCAGTACTTC
CDR3aa: CASSLGQAKNIQYF

d_gene: TRBD1
abundance: .
v_gene: TRBV5-4
j_gene: TRBJ1-5
CDR3nt: TGTGCCAGCAGCTTGAAAGGGGGCGCGGAGCCCCAGCATTTT
CDR3aa: CASSLKGGAEPQHF

d_gene: TRBD1
abundance: .
v_gene: TRBV29-1
j_gene: TRBJ1-4
CDR3nt: TGCAGCGTTTACACCACGACAGGGGGGGCAAAACTGTTTTTT
CDR3aa: CSVYTTTGGAKLFF

d_gene: .
abundance: once
v_gene: TRBV2
j_gene: TRBJ1-6
CDR3nt: TGTGCCACCAAGCCACTTTTGGGCCCGCAATCACCCCTCCACTTT
CDR3aa: CATKPLLGPQSPLHF

d_gene: TRBD1
abundance: .
v_gene: TRBV11-1
j_gene: TRBJ2-1
CDR3nt: TGTGCCAGCAGCCCCAACGGACAGGGAGACAATGAGCAGTTCTTC
CDR3aa: CASSPNGQGDNEQFF

d_gene: .
abundance: few
v_gene: TRBV30
j_gene: TRBJ1-1
CDR3nt: TGTGCCTGGACCGGAGGGCGAGGCGCTGAAGCTTTCTTT
CDR3aa: CAWTGGRGAEAFF

d_gene: .
abundance: once
v_gene: TRBV19
j_gene: TRBJ2-3
CDR3nt: TGTGCCAGTAGTAATTTTACGGGGCCCACAGATACGCAGTATTTT
CDR3aa: CASSNFTGPTDTQYF

d_gene: .
abundance: .
v_gene: TRBV5-4
j_gene: TRBJ1-2
CDR3nt: TGTGCCAGCAGCCAGGATAGGGGAAACTATGGCTACACCTTC
CDR3aa: CASSQDRGNYGYTF